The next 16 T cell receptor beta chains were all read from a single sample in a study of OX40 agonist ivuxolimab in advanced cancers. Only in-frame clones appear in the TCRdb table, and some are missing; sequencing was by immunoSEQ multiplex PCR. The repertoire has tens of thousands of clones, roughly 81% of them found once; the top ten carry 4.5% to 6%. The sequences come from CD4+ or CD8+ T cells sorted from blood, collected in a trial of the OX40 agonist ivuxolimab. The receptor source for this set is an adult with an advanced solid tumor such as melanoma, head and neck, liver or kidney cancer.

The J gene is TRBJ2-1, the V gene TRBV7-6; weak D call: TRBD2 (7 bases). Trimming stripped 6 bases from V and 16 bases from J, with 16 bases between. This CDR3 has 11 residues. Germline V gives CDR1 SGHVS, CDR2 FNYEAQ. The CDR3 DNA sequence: TGTGCCAGCAGTCGAGGGGGGGAGACCTTCTTC. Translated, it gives CASSRGGETFF.

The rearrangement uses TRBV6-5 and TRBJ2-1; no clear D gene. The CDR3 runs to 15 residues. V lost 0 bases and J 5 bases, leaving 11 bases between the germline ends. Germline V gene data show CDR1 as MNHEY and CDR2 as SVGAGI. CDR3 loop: CASSYSSSQDNEQFF. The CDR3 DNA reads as TGTGCCAGCAGTTACTCGTCTAGTCAGGACAATGAGCAGTTCTTC.

The CDR3 loop reads CASSALDNRQETQYF. The CDR3 nucleotides read TGTGCCAGCAGCGCCCTGGACAACCGCCAAGAGACCCAGTACTTC. V is TRBV9 and J is TRBJ2-5; tentative D call: TRBD1 (5 bases). Trimming pared 3 bases from V and 1 base from J, leaving 13 bases between. Germline values: CDR1 SGDLS, CDR2 YYNGEE. The CDR3 has 15 residues.

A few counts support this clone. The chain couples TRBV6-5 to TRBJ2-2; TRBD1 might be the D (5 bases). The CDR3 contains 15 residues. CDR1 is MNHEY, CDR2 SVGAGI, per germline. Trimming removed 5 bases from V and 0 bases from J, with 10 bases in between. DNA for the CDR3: TGTGCCAGCAGTCTAACGGACACGAACACCGGGGAGCTGTTTTTT. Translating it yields CASSLTDTNTGELFF.

This CDR3 is CASSQARGTVNEKLFF. The CDR3 DNA is TGTGCCAGCTCACAAGCCCGGGGGACGGTAAATGAAAAACTGTTTTTT. The V call is TRBV18, the J call TRBJ1-4; D may be TRBD1 (5 bases). CDR1 and CDR2 (germline): KGHSH, LQKENI. The CDR3 sequence is 16 residues long. V was clipped by 4 bases and J by 5 bases, with 17 bases between them. The full variable domain, in which reference TRBV18 and TRBJ1-4 provide the parts outside the CDR3, is NAGVMQNPRHLVRRRGQEARLRCSPMKGHSHVYWYRQLPEEGLKFMVYLQKENIIDESGMPKERFSAEFPKEGPSILRIQQVVRGDSAAYFCASSQARGTVNEKLFFGSGTQLSVL.

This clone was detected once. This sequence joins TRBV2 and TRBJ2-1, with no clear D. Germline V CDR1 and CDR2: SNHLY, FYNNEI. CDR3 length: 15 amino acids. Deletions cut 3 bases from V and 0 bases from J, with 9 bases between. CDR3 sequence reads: CASSELLSSYNEQFF. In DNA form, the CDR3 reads TGTGCCAGCAGTGAGCTATTGAGCTCCTACAATGAGCAGTTCTTC.

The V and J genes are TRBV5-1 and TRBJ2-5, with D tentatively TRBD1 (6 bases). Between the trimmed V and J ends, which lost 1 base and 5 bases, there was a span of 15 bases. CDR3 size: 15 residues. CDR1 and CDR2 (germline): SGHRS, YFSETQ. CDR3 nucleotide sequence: TGCGCCAGCAGCTTGAGCCCTTCAGGGGCGGAGACCCAGTACTTC. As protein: CASSLSPSGAETQYF.

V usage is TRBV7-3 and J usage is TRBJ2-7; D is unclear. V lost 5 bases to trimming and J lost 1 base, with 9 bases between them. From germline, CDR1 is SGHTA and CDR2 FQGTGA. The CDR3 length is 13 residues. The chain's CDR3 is CASSPQPSYEQYF. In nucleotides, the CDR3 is TGTGCCAGCAGCCCCCAACCGTCCTACGAGCAGTACTTC.

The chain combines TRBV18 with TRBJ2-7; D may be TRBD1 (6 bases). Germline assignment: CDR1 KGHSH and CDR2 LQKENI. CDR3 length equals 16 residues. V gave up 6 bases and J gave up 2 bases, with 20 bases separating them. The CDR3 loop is CASSPSRQAATYEQYF. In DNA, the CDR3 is TGTGCCAGCTCTCCCTCCCGACAGGCCGCGACCTACGAGCAGTACTTC. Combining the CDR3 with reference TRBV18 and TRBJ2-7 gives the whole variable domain NAGVMQNPRHLVRRRGQEARLRCSPMKGHSHVYWYRQLPEEGLKFMVYLQKENIIDESGMPKERFSAEFPKEGPSILRIQQVVRGDSAAYFCASSPSRQAATYEQYFGPGTRLTVT.

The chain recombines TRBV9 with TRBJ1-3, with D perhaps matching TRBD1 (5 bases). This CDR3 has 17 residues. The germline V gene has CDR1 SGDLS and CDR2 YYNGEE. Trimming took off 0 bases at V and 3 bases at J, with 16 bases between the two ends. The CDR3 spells CASSVGGLGVLGNTIYF. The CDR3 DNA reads TGTGCCAGCAGCGTAGGAGGGTTGGGGGTTCTTGGAAACACCATATATTTT.

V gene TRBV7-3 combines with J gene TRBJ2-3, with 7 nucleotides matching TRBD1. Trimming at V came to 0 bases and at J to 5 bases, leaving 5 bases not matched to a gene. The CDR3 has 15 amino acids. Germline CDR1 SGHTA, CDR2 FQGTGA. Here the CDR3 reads CASSLTRGGGDTQYF. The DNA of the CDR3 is TGTGCCAGCAGCTTAACGCGAGGGGGCGGAGATACGCAGTATTTT.

CDR3 sequence (DNA): TGCAGCGTTGGAGGCGTGCCGGGACAGGGAATTTCCTATGGCTACACCTTC. Its protein is CSVGGVPGQGISYGYTF. The gene calls are TRBV29-1 and TRBJ1-2, with 9 positions matching TRBD1. V was pared by 4 bases and J by 4 bases, with 16 bases of the junction left unmatched. The CDR3 totals 17 residues. Per the germline V gene, CDR1 is SQVTM and CDR2 is ANQGSEA.

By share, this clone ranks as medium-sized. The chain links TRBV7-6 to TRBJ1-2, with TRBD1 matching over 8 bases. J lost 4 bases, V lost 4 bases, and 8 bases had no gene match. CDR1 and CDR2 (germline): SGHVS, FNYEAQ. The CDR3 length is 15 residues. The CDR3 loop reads CASSSHGQGAYGYTF. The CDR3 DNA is TGTGCCAGCAGCTCCCATGGGCAGGGGGCCTATGGCTACACCTTC.

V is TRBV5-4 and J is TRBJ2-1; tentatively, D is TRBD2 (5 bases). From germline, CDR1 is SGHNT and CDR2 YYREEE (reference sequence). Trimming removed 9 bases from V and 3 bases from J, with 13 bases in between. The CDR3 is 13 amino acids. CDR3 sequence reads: CATSLANYNEQFF. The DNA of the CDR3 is TGTGCCACCAGTTTAGCGAACTACAATGAGCAGTTCTTC.

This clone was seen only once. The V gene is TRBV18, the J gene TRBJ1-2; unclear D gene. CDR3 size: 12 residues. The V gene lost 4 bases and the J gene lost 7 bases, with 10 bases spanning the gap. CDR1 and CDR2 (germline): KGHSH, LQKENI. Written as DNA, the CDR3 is TGTGCCAGCTCACAGGCAGACCTTGGCTACACCTTC. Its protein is CASSQADLGYTF.

The chain's CDR3 is CASSLVGSGTYNEQFF. The CDR3 nucleotides are TGTGCCAGCAGCTTAGTTGGTAGCGGGACCTACAATGAGCAGTTCTTC. The chain links TRBV7-2 to TRBJ2-1; TRBD2 agrees at 8 bases. This CDR3 comprises 16 residues. CDR1 and CDR2 (germline): SGHTA, FQGNSA. With V trimmed by 1 base and J by 2 bases, 4 bases remained unmatched.